The text below deals with one T cell receptor beta chain. The table came from immunoSEQ multiplex PCR; TCRdb's copy has only in-frame clones and leaves some out. The table includes 1 million to 1.3 million clones, approximately 80% detected once. The source of the sample is a study of shared clonotypes between healthy human individuals. The CDR3 totals 12 residues. Trimming cost V 2 bases and J 2 bases, with 4 bases left between them. The germline gives CDR1 MNHNS, CDR2 SASEGT. This TCR was sampled from a man younger than 35 in good health. Some clones in this sample may be carry-over from other donors' samples. The V call is TRBV6-1, the J call TRBJ2-7; D gene ambiguous. Sequenced sample: memory CD4+ T cells from PBMCs. Subset denoted: CD45RA-negative fraction. The CDR3 spells CASSESAYEQYF. CDR3 bases: TGTGCCAGCAGTGAATCGGCCTACGAGCAGTACTTC.